The clone carrying this T cell receptor (beta chain) was seen a handful of times. This entry is derived from a study of T cell repertoires in cytomegalovirus infection. TCRdb passed the reads through MiXCR, listing each CDR3 protein once. The data show 200,000 or so distinct CDR3 sequences, approximately 28% seen once. CDR1 SQVTM and CDR2 ANQGSEA come from the germline V gene. The CDR3 sequence is 12 residues long. Trimming pared 6 bases from V and 2 bases from J, leaving 8 bases between. V and J are TRBV29-1 and TRBJ2-1; perhaps TRBD1 as D (6 bases). The specimen was PBMCs. This clonotype was sampled from a human donor in good health (CMV status not recorded). Some clones in this sample may be carry-over from other donors' samples. In DNA, the CDR3 is TGCAGCGTACAGGGTACCTACAATGAGCAGTTCTTC. Its protein product is CSVQGTYNEQFF.